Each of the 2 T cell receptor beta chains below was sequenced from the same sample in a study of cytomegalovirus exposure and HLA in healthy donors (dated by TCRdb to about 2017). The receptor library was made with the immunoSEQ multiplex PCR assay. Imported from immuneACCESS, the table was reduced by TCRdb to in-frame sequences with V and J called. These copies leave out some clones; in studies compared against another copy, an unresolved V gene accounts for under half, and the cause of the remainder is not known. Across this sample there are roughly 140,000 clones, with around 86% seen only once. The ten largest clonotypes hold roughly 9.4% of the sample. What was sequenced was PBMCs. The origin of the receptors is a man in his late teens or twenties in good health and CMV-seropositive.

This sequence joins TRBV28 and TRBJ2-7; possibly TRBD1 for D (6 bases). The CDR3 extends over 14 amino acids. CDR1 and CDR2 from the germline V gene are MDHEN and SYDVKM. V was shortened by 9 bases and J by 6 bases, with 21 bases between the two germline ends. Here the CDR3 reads CASDRSTKPPEQYF. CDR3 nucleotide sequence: TGTGCCAGTGACAGGTCAACTAAACCACCCGAGCAGTACTTC.

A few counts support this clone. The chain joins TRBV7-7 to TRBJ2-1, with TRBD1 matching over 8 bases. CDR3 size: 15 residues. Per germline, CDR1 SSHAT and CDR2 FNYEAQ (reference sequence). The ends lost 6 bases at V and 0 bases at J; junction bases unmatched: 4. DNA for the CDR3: TGTGCCAGCAGTCAGGGGGCCGGCTCCTACAATGAGCAGTTCTTC. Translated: CASSQGAGSYNEQFF.